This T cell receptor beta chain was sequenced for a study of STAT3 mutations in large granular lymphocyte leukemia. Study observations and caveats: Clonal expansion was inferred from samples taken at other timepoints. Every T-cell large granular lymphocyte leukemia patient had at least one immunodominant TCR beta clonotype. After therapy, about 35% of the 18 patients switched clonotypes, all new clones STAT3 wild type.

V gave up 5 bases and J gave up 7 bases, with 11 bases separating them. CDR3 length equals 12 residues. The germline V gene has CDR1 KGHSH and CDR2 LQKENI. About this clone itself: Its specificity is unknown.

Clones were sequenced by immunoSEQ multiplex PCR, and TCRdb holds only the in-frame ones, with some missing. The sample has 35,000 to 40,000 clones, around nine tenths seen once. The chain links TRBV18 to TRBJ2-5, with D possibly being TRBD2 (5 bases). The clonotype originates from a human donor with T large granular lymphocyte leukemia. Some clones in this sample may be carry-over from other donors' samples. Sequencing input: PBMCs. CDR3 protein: CASSSVGGTQYF. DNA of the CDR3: TGTGCCAGCTCATCCGTAGGAGGGACCCAGTACTTC.